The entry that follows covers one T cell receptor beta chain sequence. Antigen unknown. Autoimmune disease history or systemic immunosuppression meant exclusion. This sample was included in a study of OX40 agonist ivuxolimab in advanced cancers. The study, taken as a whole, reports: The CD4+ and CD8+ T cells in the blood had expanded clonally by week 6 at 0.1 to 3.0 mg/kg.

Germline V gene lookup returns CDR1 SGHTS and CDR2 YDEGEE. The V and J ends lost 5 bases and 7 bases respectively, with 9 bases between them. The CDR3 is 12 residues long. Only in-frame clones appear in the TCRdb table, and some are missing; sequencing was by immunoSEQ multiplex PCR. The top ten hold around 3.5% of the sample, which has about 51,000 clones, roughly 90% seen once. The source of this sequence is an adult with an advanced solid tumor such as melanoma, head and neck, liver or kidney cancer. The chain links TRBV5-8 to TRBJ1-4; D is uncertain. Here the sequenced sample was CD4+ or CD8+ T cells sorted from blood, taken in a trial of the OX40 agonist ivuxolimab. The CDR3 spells CASRNWREKLFF. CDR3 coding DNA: TGTGCCAGCAGAAATTGGCGTGAAAAACTGTTTTTT. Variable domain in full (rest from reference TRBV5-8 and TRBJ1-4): EAGVTQSPTHLIKTRGQQATLRCSPISGHTSVYWYQQALGLGLQFLLWYDEGEERNRGNFPPRFSGRQFPNYSSELNVNALELEDSALYLCASRNWREKLFFGSGTQLSVL.